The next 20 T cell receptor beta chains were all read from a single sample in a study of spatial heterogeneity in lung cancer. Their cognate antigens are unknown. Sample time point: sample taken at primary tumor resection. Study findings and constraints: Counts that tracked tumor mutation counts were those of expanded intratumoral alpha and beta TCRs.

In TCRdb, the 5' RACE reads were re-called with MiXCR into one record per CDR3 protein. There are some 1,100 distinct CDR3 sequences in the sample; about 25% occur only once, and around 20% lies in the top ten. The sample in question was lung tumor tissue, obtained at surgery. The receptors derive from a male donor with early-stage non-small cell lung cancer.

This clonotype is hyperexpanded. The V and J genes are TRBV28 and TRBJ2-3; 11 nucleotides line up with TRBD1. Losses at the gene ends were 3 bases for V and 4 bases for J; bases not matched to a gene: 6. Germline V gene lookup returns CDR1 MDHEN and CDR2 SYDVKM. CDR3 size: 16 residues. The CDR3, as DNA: TGTGCCAGCAGTTTGCCCTGGACAGGGGGCCCAGATACGCAGTATTTT. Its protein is CASSLPWTGGPDTQYF.

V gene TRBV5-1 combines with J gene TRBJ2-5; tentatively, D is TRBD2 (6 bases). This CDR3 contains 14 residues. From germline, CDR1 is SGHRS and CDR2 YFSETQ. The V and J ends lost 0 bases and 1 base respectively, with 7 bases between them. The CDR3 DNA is TGCGCCAGCAGCTTGGACGGGGGCCAAGAGACCCAGTACTTC. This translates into CASSLDGGQETQYF.

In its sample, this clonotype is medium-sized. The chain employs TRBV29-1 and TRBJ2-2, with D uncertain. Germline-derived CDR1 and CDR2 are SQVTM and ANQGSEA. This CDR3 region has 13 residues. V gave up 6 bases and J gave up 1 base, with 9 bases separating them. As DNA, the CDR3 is TGCAGCGTGGAGCTTTTGAACACCGGGGAGCTGTTTTTT. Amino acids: CSVELLNTGELFF.

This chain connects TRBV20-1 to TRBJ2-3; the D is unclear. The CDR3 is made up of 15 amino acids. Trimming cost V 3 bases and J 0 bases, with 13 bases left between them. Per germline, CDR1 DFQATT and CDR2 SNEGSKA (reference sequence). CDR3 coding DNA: TGCAGTGCTAGTGTGGTAGCTGTAAGCACAGATACGCAGTATTTT. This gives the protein CSASVVAVSTDTQYF.

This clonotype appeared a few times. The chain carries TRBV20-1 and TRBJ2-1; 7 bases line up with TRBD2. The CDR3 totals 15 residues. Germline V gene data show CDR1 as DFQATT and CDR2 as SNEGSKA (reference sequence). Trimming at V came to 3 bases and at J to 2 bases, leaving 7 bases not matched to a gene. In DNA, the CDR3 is TGCAGTGCTAGGGCCCGGACTAGTCCCTACAATGAGCAGTTCTTC. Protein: CSARARTSPYNEQFF.

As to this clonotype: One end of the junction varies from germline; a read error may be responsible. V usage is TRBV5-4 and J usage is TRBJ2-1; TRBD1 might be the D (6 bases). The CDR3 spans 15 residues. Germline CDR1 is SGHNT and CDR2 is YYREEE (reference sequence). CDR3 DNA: TGTGCCAGCGGAGTGACAGGCGGAGACTACTATGAGCAGTTCTTC. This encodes CASGVTGGDYYEQFF.

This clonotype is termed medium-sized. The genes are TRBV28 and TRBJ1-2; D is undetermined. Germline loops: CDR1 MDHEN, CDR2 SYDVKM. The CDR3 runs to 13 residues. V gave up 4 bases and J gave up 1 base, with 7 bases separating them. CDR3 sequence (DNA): TGTGCCAGCAGTTATAGAGATAACTATGGCTACACCTTC. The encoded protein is CASSYRDNYGYTF.

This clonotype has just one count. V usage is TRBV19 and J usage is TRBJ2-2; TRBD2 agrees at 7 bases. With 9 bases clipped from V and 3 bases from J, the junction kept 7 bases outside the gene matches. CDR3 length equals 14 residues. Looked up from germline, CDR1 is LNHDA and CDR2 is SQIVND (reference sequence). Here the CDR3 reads CASARGGDTGELFF. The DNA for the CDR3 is TGTGCCAGCGCCCGGGGAGGGGACACCGGGGAGCTGTTTTTT.

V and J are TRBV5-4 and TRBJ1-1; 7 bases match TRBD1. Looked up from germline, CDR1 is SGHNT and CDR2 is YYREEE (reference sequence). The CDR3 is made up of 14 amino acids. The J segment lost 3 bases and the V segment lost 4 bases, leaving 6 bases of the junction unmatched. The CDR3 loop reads CASSRNRGDTEAFF. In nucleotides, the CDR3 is TGTGCCAGCAGCCGGAACAGGGGAGACACTGAAGCTTTCTTT.

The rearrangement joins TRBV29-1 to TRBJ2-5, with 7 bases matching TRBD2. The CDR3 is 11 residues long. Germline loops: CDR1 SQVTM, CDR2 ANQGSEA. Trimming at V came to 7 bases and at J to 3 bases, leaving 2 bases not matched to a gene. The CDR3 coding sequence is TGCAGCGGCGGGAGCAAAGAGACCCAGTACTTC. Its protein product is CSGGSKETQYF.

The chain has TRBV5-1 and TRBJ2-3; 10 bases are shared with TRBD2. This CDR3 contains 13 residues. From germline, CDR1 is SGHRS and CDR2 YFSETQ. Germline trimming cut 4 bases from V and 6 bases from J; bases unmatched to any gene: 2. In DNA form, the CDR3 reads TGCGCCAGCAGCCTAGCGGGAGAGGATACGCAGTATTTT. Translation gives CASSLAGEDTQYF.

The CDR3 loop is CASSEALRREYF. The CDR3 DNA sequence: TGTGCCAGCAGTGAAGCGCTTAGAAGGGAGTACTTC. The chain couples TRBV2 to TRBJ2-7; D uncertain. This CDR3 is 12 amino acids long. Germline assignment: CDR1 SNHLY and CDR2 FYNNEI. Trimming stripped 0 bases from V and 11 bases from J, with 11 bases between. Filled out from reference TRBV2 and TRBJ2-7, the complete variable domain reads EPEVTQTPSHQVTQMGQEVILRCVPISNHLYFYWYRQILGQKVEFLVSFYNNEISEKSEIFDDQFSVERPDGSNFTLKIRSTKLEDSAMYFCASSEALRREYFGPGTRLTVT.

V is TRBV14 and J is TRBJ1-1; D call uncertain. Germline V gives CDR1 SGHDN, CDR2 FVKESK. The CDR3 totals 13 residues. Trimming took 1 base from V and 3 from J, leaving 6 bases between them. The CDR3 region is CASSQVVHTEAFF. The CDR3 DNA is TGTGCCAGCAGCCAAGTGGTCCACACTGAAGCTTTCTTT.

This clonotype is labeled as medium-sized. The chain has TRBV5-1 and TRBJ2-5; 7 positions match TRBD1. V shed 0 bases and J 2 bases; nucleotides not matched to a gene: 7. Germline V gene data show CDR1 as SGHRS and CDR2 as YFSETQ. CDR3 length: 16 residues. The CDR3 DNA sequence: TGCGCCAGCAGCTTGGGGGACAGTCCGTGGCAAGAGACCCAGTACTTC. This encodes CASSLGDSPWQETQYF.

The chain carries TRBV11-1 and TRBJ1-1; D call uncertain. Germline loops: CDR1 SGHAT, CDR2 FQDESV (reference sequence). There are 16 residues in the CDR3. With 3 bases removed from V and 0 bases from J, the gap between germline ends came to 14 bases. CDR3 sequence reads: CASSFLFVDVNTEAFF. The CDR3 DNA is TGTGCCAGCAGCTTTCTTTTTGTCGATGTGAACACTGAAGCTTTCTTT.

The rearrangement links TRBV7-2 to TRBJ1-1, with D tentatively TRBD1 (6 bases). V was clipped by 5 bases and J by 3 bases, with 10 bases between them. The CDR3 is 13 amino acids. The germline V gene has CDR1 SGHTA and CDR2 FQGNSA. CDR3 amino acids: CASSKDSYTEAFF. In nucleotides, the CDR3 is TGTGCCAGCAGCAAGGACAGTTACACTGAAGCTTTCTTT.

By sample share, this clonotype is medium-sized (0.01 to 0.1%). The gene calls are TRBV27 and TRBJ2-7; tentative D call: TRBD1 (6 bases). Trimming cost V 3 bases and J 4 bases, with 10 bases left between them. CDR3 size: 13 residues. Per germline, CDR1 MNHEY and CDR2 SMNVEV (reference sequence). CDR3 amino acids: CASSFGQSYEQYF. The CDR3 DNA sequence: TGTGCCAGCAGTTTCGGACAGTCATACGAGCAGTACTTC.

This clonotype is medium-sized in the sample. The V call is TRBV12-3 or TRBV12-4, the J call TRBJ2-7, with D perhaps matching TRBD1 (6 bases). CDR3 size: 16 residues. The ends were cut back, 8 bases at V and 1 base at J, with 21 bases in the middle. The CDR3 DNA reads TGTGCCAGCGTTAAATCGCAAGGCAGGGGATCCTACGAGCAGTACTTC. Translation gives CASVKSQGRGSYEQYF.

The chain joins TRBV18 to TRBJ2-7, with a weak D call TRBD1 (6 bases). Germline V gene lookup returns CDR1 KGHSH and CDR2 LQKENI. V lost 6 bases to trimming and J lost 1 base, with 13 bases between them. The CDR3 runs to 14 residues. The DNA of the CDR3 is TGTGCCAGCTCCGCAGGGGTCGGGTCCTACGAGCAGTACGTC. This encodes CASSAGVGSYEQYV.

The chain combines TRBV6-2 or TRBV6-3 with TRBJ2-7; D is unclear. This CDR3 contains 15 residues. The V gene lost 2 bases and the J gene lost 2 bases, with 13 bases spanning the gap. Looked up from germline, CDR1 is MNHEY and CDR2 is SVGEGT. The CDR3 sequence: CASSYGPDAPYEQYV. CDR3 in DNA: TGTGCCAGCAGTTACGGGCCCGACGCGCCCTACGAGCAGTACGTC.